What follows is one TCR beta chain and its context. These data belong to a study of shared clonotypes between healthy human individuals. A CD45RA-negative memory subset and a CD45RA+ naive subset were separated from the CD4+ cells. Clones were read by immunoSEQ multiplex PCR, and TCRdb kept only the in-frame ones, dropping some. The data contain approximately 2.3 million clones, about 92% of them singletons. CDR1 is SGDLS, CDR2 YYNGEE, per germline. V shed 0 bases, J shed 8 bases, and the junction held 4 bases outside the gene matches. This CDR3 has 14 residues. The clonotype was recovered from a man younger than 30 in good health. Some clones in this sample may be carry-over from other donors' samples. The J gene is TRBJ2-1, the V gene TRBV9; 8 bases match TRBD2. Sequencing was done on a sample of naive CD4+ T cells from PBMCs. The subset denotes: CD45RA+ positively selected. CDR3 amino acids: CASSVVSGSDEQFF. The CDR3 DNA reads TGTGCCAGCAGCGTAGTAAGCGGGAGCGATGAGCAGTTCTTC.